The count of the clone carrying this T cell receptor beta chain is one. The antigen remains unidentified. The protocol was immunoSEQ multiplex PCR, while the TCRdb copy is restricted to in-frame clones and leaves out a portion. Seen here are roughly 96,000 clones, under 85% observed once, and the top ten hold around 5.8%. The sample originates from a study of OX40 agonist ivuxolimab in advanced cancers. Turning to the study itself: Patients received ivuxolimab, an agonistic anti-OX40 (CD134) antibody. Males comprised approximately 81% of the group, whose mean age was 60 years (range roughly 23 to 90).

Unmatched junction bases numbered 4, after V lost 1 base and J lost 5 bases. The CDR3 spans 15 residues. Per germline, CDR1 SNHLY and CDR2 FYNNEI. Points from the study as a whole: Both CD4+ and CD8+ T cell populations in blood had undergone clonal expansion by week 6 at 0.1 to 3.0 mg/kg.

Sample: CD4+ or CD8+ T cells sorted from blood, taken in a trial of the OX40 agonist ivuxolimab. The chain joins TRBV2 to TRBJ2-1; 8 nucleotides match TRBD2. The origin of this receptor is an adult with an advanced solid tumor such as melanoma, head and neck, liver or kidney cancer. DNA of the CDR3: TGTGCCAGCAGTGAAGGCGGGAGGTTGAACAATGAGCAGTTCTTC. This gives the protein CASSEGGRLNNEQFF. The full variable domain, in which reference TRBV2 and TRBJ2-1 provide the parts outside the CDR3, is EPEVTQTPSHQVTQMGQEVILRCVPISNHLYFYWYRQILGQKVEFLVSFYNNEISEKSEIFDDQFSVERPDGSNFTLKIRSTKLEDSAMYFCASSEGGRLNNEQFFGPGTRLTVL.